These 3 T cell receptor beta chains were all obtained from the same sample, sequenced in a study of blood T cell repertoires in COVID-19. Here immunoSEQ multiplex PCR was the method, and the copy in TCRdb shows in-frame clones only, minus some. The sample records some 50,000 clones, roughly nine tenths being singletons. Sequenced sample: peripheral blood. The origin of the receptors is a woman aged 70-85 years with active COVID-19.

The V call is TRBV24-1, the J call TRBJ2-3, with TRBD2 matching 7 bases. The length of the CDR3 is 18 residues. After removal of 4 bases from V and 1 base from J, the junction contained 13 bases not matched to a gene. The germline V gene has CDR1 KGHDR and CDR2 SFDVKD. CDR3 amino acids: CATSEWDYIRGGTDTQYF. The CDR3 coding sequence is TGTGCCACCAGTGAGTGGGACTATATCCGTGGTGGCACAGATACGCAGTATTTT.

This clone appeared a few times. The J gene is TRBJ2-3, the V gene TRBV24-1, with 9 nucleotides matching TRBD2. The ends lost 9 bases at V and 1 base at J; junction bases unmatched: 1. This CDR3 has 13 amino acids. CDR1 KGHDR and CDR2 SFDVKD come from the germline V gene. The CDR3 sequence is CATVAGGTDTQYF. In DNA, the CDR3 is TGTGCCACCGTAGCGGGGGGCACAGATACGCAGTATTTT.

The chain couples TRBV10-1 to TRBJ2-1; TRBD2 agrees at 8 bases. V gave up 3 bases and J gave up 14 bases; unmatched junction bases: 6. Looked up from germline, CDR1 is WNHNN and CDR2 is SYGVQD (reference sequence). The CDR3 has 12 residues. CDR3 sequence: CASSEAPGGEFF. The CDR3 DNA is TGCGCCAGCAGTGAAGCACCCGGGGGGGAGTTCTTC.